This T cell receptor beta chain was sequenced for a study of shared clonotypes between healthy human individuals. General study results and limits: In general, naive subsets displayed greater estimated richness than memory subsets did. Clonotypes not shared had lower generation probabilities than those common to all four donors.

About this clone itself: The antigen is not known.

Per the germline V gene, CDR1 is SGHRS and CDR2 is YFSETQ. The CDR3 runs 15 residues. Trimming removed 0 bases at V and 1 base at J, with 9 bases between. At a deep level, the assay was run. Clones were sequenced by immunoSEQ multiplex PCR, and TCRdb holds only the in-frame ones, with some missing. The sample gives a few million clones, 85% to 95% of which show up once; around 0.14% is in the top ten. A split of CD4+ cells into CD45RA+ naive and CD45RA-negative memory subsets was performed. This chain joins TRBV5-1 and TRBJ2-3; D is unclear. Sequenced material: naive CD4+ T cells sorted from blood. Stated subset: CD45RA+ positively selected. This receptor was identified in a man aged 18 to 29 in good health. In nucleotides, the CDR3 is TGCGCCAGCAGCTTGGGGCTAGTGGGCACAGATACGCAGTATTTT. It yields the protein CASSLGLVGTDTQYF. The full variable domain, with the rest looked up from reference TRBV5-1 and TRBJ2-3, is KAGVTQTPRYLIKTRGQQVTLSCSPISGHRSVSWYQQTPGQGLQFLFEYFSETQRNKGNFPGRFSGRQFSNSRSEMNVSTLELGDSALYLCASSLGLVGTDTQYFGPGTRLTVL.